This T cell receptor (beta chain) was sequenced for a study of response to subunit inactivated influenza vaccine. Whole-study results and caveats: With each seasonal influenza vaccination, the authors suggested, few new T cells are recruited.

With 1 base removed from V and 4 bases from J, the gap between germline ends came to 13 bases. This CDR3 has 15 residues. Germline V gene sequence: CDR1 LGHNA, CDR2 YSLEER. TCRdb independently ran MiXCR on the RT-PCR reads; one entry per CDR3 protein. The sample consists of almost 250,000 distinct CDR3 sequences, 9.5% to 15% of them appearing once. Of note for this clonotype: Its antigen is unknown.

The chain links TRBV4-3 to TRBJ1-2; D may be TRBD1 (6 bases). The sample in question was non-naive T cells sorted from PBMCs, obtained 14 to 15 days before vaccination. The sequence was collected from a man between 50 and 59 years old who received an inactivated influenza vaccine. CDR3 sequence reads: CASSQGPGQSYGYTF. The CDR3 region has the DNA TGCGCCAGCAGCCAAGGTCCCGGACAGAGCTATGGCTACACCTTC.